This passage covers 5 T cell receptor beta chains from one sample sequenced in a study of T cell responses to AZD1222 COVID-19 vaccine. Generated by immunoSEQ multiplex PCR, the TCRdb table keeps only in-frame clones and is missing some. The sample yields approximately 100,000 clones, 90% seen once. The sample in question was peripheral blood, obtained 28 days after the second AZD1222 dose. The receptors were sampled from an adult who received the AZD1222 COVID-19 vaccine.

The genes are TRBV12-3 or TRBV12-4 and TRBJ2-7; tentative D call: TRBD2 (6 bases). CDR3 length equals 11 residues. V lost 8 bases and J lost 2, with 7 bases in between. CDR3 DNA sequence: TGTGCCAGCCGGGGGACCTACGAGCAGTACTTC. Its translation is CASRGTYEQYF.

The rearrangement joins TRBV6-4 to TRBJ2-1; TRBD1 matches at 8 bases. Germline V gene data show CDR1 as MRHNA and CDR2 as SNTAGT. Trimming took 2 bases from V and 5 from J; bases not matched to a gene: 8. The CDR3 extends over 16 amino acids. The CDR3 region has the DNA TGTGCCAGCAGTGACAAGCCGGGACAGGCGAACAATGAGCAGTTCTTC. It specifies CASSDKPGQANNEQFF.

The genes are TRBV29-1 and TRBJ1-2; D is ambiguous. The CDR3 spans 13 residues. Trimming removed 5 bases from V and 6 bases from J, with 16 bases in between. Germline loops: CDR1 SQVTM, CDR2 ANQGSEA. The CDR3 spells CSVIRRERDGYTF. In nucleotides, the CDR3 is TGCAGCGTTATTCGCCGGGAAAGGGATGGCTACACCTTC.

V is TRBV5-4 and J is TRBJ2-3; D might be TRBD2 (6 bases). Germline V gene lookup returns CDR1 SGHNT and CDR2 YYREEE (reference sequence). The CDR3 spans 13 residues. Trimming stripped 7 bases from V and 0 bases from J, with 9 bases between. CDR3: CASLGSSTDTQYF. For the CDR3, the DNA is TGTGCCAGCCTCGGGAGTAGCACAGATACGCAGTATTTT.

This clone was recorded only once. V gene TRBV29-1 combines with J gene TRBJ2-4; TRBD2 matches at 7 bases. The germline gives CDR1 SQVTM, CDR2 ANQGSEA. The CDR3 is 13 amino acids. Trimming took 6 bases from V and 9 from J; bases not matched to a gene: 11. The CDR3: CSVRGVRDGIQYF. CDR3 DNA sequence: TGCAGCGTCCGGGGGGTCAGGGATGGCATTCAGTACTTC. Full variable domain (rest looked up from reference TRBV29-1 and TRBJ2-4): SAVISQKPSRDICQRGTSLTIQCQVDSQVTMMFWYRQQPGQSLTLIATANQGSEATYESGFVIDKFPISRPNLTFSTLTVSNMSPEDSSIYLCSVRGVRDGIQYFGAGTRLSVL.